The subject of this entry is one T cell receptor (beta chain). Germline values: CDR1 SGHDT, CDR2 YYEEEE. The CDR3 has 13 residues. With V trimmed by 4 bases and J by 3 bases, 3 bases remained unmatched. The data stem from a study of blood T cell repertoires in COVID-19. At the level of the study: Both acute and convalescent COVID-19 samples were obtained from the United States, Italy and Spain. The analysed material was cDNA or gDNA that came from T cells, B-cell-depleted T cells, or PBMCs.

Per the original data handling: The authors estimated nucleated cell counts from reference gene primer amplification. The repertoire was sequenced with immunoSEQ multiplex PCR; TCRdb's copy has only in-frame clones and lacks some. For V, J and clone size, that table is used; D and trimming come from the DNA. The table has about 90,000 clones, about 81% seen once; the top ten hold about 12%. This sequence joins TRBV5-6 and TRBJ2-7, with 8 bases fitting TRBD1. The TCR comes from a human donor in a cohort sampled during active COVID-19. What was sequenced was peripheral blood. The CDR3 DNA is TGTGCCAGCAGCCGGGACAGGTTCTACGAGCAGTACTTC. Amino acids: CASSRDRFYEQYF.